The rows below give T cell receptor beta chains drawn from one sample of a study of blood T cell repertoires in COVID-19. The assay was immunoSEQ multiplex PCR, and TCRdb's table has in-frame clones only and misses some. The sample yields hundreds of thousands of clones, around 88% seen once. Sequenced sample: PBMCs or T cells enriched from blood (not recorded which). The receptors derive from a woman aged 40 to 49 who had recovered from COVID-19. The conserved cysteine and the conserved F or W are not part of the CDR3 here. Fields, in order: J gene, V gene, CDR3 protein.

TRBJ1-2	TRBV27	ASSYGGHYGYT
TRBJ1-1	TRBV12-3/TRBV12-4	ASGGGTEAF
TRBJ2-2	TRBV7-2	ASSLNAGRNTGELF
TRBJ2-2	TRBV11-2	ASSLGVSGELF
TRBJ2-7	TRBV18	ASSQFRTVEQY
TRBJ2-7	TRBV5-6	ASSPDTNHEQY
TRBJ1-5	TRBV10-3	AISEAGAGDHQPQH
TRBJ2-3	TRBV7-2	ASTPGTNTDTQY
TRBJ2-2	TRBV5-4	ASSSPGQLNTGELF
TRBJ2-7	TRBV7-2	ASSYGLAGSYEQY
TRBJ2-2	TRBV9	ASSAQQGTLNTGELF
TRBJ2-1	TRBV5-1	ASSSTGAYNEQF
TRBJ2-3	TRBV10-3	AISEFSGTDTQY
TRBJ1-5	TRBV5-6	ASSFSYGNQPQH
TRBJ1-6	TRBV2	ASTALGGIDSPLH
TRBJ2-7	TRBV19	ASSMRPRTGSDEQY
TRBJ2-1	TRBV9	ASSVASGTGEQF
TRBJ2-7	TRBV6-6	ASTRGTGGWWEQY
TRBJ2-2	TRBV19	ASSLAGANTGELF
TRBJ1-4	TRBV2	ASNVAGGSTNEKLF
TRBJ2-1	TRBV7-9	ASSFLGGNEQF
TRBJ2-6	TRBV7-2	ASSLSGTYVLT
TRBJ2-6	TRBV28	ASSFGGGTGANVLT
TRBJ2-6	TRBV28	ASSLPLNSGANVLT
TRBJ1-5	TRBV27	ASSLYNPRISNQPQH
TRBJ2-1	TRBV5-6	ASSRVRAANNEQF
TRBJ1-4	TRBV10-3	AISESEGATNEKLF
TRBJ1-3	TRBV30	AWSIYGNTIY
TRBJ2-3	TRBV27	ASSTPGLAGAPAGNTQY
TRBJ2-1	TRBV11-2	ASSPRTSGTDEQF